This T cell receptor (beta chain) was captured by sequencing in a study of OX40 agonist ivuxolimab in advanced cancers. Study overall: Melanoma, hepatocellular carcinoma, head and neck or renal cell cancer occurred in dose-escalation patients.

The germline V gene encodes CDR1 SNHLY and CDR2 FYNNEI. V trimming: 0 bases; J trimming: 4 bases; junction bases outside the gene matches: 5. The CDR3 runs 15 residues. The data were produced by immunoSEQ multiplex PCR, yet TCRdb's version contains in-frame clones alone and is incomplete. The sample shows fewer than 140,000 clones, 90% of them seen only once. This clone has a single count. The sample here was CD4+ or CD8+ T cells sorted from blood, taken in a trial of the OX40 agonist ivuxolimab. The rearrangement joins TRBV2 to TRBJ1-1, with 7 bases aligning to TRBD1. The clonotype originates from an adult with an advanced solid tumor such as melanoma, head and neck, liver or kidney cancer. CDR3 protein: CASSEALQGGTEAFF. For the CDR3, the DNA is TGTGCCAGCAGTGAAGCGCTTCAGGGGGGCACTGAAGCTTTCTTT. The variable domain in full, completed from reference TRBV2 and TRBJ1-1, reads EPEVTQTPSHQVTQMGQEVILRCVPISNHLYFYWYRQILGQKVEFLVSFYNNEISEKSEIFDDQFSVERPDGSNFTLKIRSTKLEDSAMYFCASSEALQGGTEAFFGQGTRLTVV.